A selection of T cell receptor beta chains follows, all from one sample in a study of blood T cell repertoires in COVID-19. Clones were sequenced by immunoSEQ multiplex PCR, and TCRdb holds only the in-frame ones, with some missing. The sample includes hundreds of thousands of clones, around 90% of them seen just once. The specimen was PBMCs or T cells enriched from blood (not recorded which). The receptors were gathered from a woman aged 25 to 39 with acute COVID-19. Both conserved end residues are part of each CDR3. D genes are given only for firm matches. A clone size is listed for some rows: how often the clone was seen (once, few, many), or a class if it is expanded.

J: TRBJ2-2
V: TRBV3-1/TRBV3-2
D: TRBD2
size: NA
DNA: TGTGCCAGCAGCCTATACGGACTAGCGGGGACCGGGGAGCTGTTTTTT
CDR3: CASSLYGLAGTGELFF

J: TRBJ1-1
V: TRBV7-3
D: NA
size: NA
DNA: TGTGCCAGCAGACTAAGAGGGAACACTGAAGCTTTCTTT
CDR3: CASRLRGNTEAFF

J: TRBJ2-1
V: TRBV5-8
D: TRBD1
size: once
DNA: TGTGCCAGCAACCAGGGACAGACTTACAATGAGCAGTTCTTC
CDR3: CASNQGQTYNEQFF

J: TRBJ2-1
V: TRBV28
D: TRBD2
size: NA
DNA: TGTGCCAGCAGTTTATTGGACGGGAGGGGCCACAATGAGCAGTTCTTC
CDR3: CASSLLDGRGHNEQFF

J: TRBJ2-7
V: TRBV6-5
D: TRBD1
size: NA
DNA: TGTGCCAGCAGTTATACAAACAGGGGGCCGGCCTACGAGCAGTACTTC
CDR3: CASSYTNRGPAYEQYF

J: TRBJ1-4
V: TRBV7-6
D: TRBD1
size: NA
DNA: TGTGCCAGCAGCTTCGGCAGGGGGCTGGCTAATGAAAAACTGTTTTTT
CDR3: CASSFGRGLANEKLFF

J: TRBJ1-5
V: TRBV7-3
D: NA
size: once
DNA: TGTGCCAGCAGCTTATCGGGGGGGCAGCCCCAGCATTTT
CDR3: CASSLSGGQPQHF

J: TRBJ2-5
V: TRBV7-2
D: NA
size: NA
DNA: TGTGCCAGCAGCTTAGCGGACAGCCCAGGGACCCAGTACTTC
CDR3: CASSLADSPGTQYF

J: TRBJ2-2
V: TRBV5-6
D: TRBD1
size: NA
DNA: TGTGCCAGCAGCTTGAAGGGGGCTATTGTCACCGGGGAGCTGTTTTTT
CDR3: CASSLKGAIVTGELFF

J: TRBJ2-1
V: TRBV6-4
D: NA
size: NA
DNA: TGTGCCAGCAGTGACTCGTTTAACAGCCTTGATGAGCAGTTCTTC
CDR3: CASSDSFNSLDEQFF

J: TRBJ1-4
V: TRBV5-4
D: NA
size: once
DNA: TGTGCCAGCAGCTTGGGGGGATCGAGGGCAACTAATGAAAAACTGTTTTTT
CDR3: CASSLGGSRATNEKLFF

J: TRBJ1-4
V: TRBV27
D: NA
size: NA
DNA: TGTGCCAGCAGTTCTGGGGCGGGAGCGGGGAAACTGTTTTTT
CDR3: CASSSGAGAGKLFF

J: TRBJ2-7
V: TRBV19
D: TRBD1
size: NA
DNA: TGTGCCAGTAGTATCGCGGGACAGGGTATGTACGAGCAGTACTTC
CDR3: CASSIAGQGMYEQYF

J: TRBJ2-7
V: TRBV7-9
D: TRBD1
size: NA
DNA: TGTGCCAGCACCAGACAGGGATACGAGCAGTACTTC
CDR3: CASTRQGYEQYF

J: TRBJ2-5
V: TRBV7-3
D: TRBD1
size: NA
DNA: TGTGCCAGCAGCCCCGCCGGGACAGGGGTAGAGACCCAGTACTTC
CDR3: CASSPAGTGVETQYF

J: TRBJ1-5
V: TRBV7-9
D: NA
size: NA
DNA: TGTGCCAGCAGCAACCAGCTACAGGATCAGCCCCAGCATTTT
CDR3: CASSNQLQDQPQHF

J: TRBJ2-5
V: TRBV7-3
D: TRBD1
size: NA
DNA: TGTGCCAGCAGCCCTGGACAGGGTGGAGAGACCCAGTACTTC
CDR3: CASSPGQGGETQYF

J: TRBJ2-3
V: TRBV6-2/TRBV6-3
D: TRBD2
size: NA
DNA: TGTGCCAGCAGTTCTAGCGGGAGCGGGGCAGATACGCAGTATTTT
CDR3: CASSSSGSGADTQYF

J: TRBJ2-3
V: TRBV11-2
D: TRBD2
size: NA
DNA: TGTGCCAGCAGTCGAGCGGGGGGCTTGAAAGATACGCAGTATTTT
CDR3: CASSRAGGLKDTQYF

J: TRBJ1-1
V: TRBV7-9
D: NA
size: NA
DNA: TGTGCCAGCAGCTCCCCCCTAGGGGGGGGTCCTAACACTGAAGCTTTCTTT
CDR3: CASSSPLGGGPNTEAFF

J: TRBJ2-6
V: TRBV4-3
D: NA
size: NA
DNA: TGCGCCAGCAGCCAAGAATCGTGGGCCAACGTCCTGACTTTC
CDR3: CASSQESWANVLTF

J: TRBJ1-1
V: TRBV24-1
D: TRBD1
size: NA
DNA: TGTGCCACCAGTGGTACCTCTCCGGGACAGGGGTACACTGAAGCTTTCTTT
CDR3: CATSGTSPGQGYTEAFF

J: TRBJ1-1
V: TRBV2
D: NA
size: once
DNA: TGTGCCAGTCGCCCGGCGTACAGCATGAACACTGAAGCTTTCTTT
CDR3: CASRPAYSMNTEAFF

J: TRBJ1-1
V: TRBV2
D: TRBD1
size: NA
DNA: TGTGCCAGCAGCATACAGGGGACGAACACTGAAGCTTTCTTT
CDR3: CASSIQGTNTEAFF